This note documents a single T cell receptor beta chain sequence. What it recognizes is unknown. The sample belongs to a study of cytomegalovirus exposure and HLA in healthy donors. Study-level information: Of around 400 genotyped donors, roughly 81% grouped in the Caucasian-associated ancestry cluster.

Findings of the study overall: Cytomegalovirus association was assigned to under 200 TCR beta chains. Analyses of presence and absence presupposed an approximately uniform sequencing depth across donors.

Germline loops: CDR1 LGHNA, CDR2 YSLEER. This CDR3 region has 15 residues. V trimming: 3 bases; J trimming: 0 bases; junction bases outside the gene matches: 1. Amplification used 60 Vbeta primers and 13 Jbeta primers. As originally analysed: In a later analysis, the count reached 82 million or so unique TCR beta chains, with around 10 million shared. The assay was immunoSEQ multiplex PCR, and TCRdb's table has in-frame clones only and misses some. That table supplies the V and J calls and clone size; D and trimming were determined from the DNA. Listed are 130,000 to 150,000 clones; less than 3% falls within the top ten.

This clonotype was obtained from a middle-aged man in good health and CMV-seronegative. The rearrangement links TRBV4-3 to TRBJ1-3; 8 positions agree with TRBD1. Sequenced material: PBMCs. CDR3 nucleotide sequence: TGCGCCAGCAGCCACGGGACAGGCTCTGGAAACACCATATATTTT. This codes for CASSHGTGSGNTIYF.